This TCR beta chain was identified in a study of blood T cell repertoires in COVID-19. For the study at large: Samples of COVID-19 (acute and convalescent) were obtained from the United States, Italy and Spain. The cDNA or gDNA used as material had been derived from T cells, B-cell-depleted T cells, or PBMCs.

The authors' processing: Reference gene primers were amplified, and this amplification served to estimate nucleated cell counts. TCRdb's copy holds only in-frame clones and misses some; the assay was immunoSEQ multiplex PCR. V, J and clone size are taken as reported in that table, and D and trimming were inferred from the DNA itself. Of about 56,000 clones detected, roughly 84% appear once; the ten largest clones hold around 15%. The germline gives CDR1 SGHTA, CDR2 FQGTGA. Trimming took 0 bases from V and 0 from J, leaving 17 bases between them. The CDR3 contains 18 residues. It was during active infection that Seattle patients were enrolled and then longitudinally followed.

Sequences were obtained from peripheral blood. The chain has TRBV7-3 and TRBJ1-1; D unresolved. The sequence came from a man aged 55 to 70 with COVID-19, enrolled during active disease. In DNA, the CDR3 is TGTGCCAGCAGCTTAACACAGCTCGGAGGACCAATGAACACTGAAGCTTTCTTT. Encoded protein: CASSLTQLGGPMNTEAFF.